This T cell receptor (beta chain) was obtained from a study of shared clonotypes between healthy human individuals. Study outcomes and limitations: Around 5% was the fraction of naive CD4 clonotypes found shared across a few donors.

J was trimmed by 6 bases and V by 1 base; bases with no gene match: 4. Germline CDR1 reads KGHSH; CDR2 reads LQKENI. The CDR3 length is 16 residues. Sorted subsets were amplified in replicate PCRs using 200 ng DNA, approximately 30,000 T cell genomes. Sequenced by immunoSEQ multiplex PCR; TCRdb stores in-frame clones only, minus some. The sample lists more than 2 million clones, 90% to 97% occurring once. Remarks on this clone: The target antigen is unknown.

Sequencing input: naive CD4+ T cells sorted from blood. Subset reported: CD45RA+ positively selected. The origin of this receptor is a man younger than 35 in good health. The chain links TRBV18 to TRBJ2-2; 11 nucleotides align to TRBD2. In nucleotides, the CDR3 is TGTGCCAGCTCACCACTAGCGGGAGGGATCGCCGGGGAGCTGTTTTTT. Encoded protein: CASSPLAGGIAGELFF.